The present TCR beta chain was sequenced within a study of CXCR3-negative and CXCR3-positive naive CD8 T cells. Study-level background: With about 1.5 +/- 0.3 million reads per library, the TRB reads numbered around 140 million in total. Study findings and constraints: Much lower diversity was found in memory CD8+ cells, while both naive subsets had comparably high diversity. CXCR3-positive naive cells carried more hydrophobic TRB CDR3s than CXCR3-negative naive cells did.

Each TRB cDNA library was prepared by 5' RACE (with UMI labels). One entry per CDR3 protein, without DNA, is what TCRdb gives after re-calling the 5' RACE reads. This specimen shows 65,000 to 95,000 distinct CDR3 sequences; the ten leading clones hold around 1.4%. Cells classed as naive CD8+ T cells were CD45RO-CCR7+CD27+CD95-. Per the germline V gene, CDR1 is MNHEY and CDR2 is SVGEGT. This CDR3 comprises 14 residues. Worth noting for this clonotype: What it binds is not known.

The chain employs TRBV6-2 or TRBV6-3 and TRBJ1-6; TCRdb returns TRBD1, unconfirmable since there is no DNA. Material: naive CXCR3- CD8+ T cells from blood. The subset here: CD45RO-CCR7+CD27+CD95- naive CD8+ T cells lacking CXCR3 (TNR3-). The receptor was isolated from a human donor in good health. Some clones in this sample may be carry-over from other donors' samples. The CDR3 protein is CASSSGTDNSPLHF.